The sequence of this T cell receptor (beta chain) was determined in a study of T cells in localized non-small cell lung cancer. The CDR3 has 14 amino acids. Between the trimmed V and J ends, which lost 7 bases and 2 bases, there was a span of 14 bases. The germline gives CDR1 SGHAT, CDR2 FQNNGV. The assay was immunoSEQ multiplex PCR, and TCRdb's table has in-frame clones only and misses some. The data show roughly 24,000 clones, under 95% seen once. This clone was recorded once. This specimen was peripheral blood, taken before any cancer treatment. The chain combines TRBV11-2 with TRBJ1-1; tentatively, D is TRBD1 (5 bases). This sequence originates from a female donor of 60 years or more with stage II squamous cell lung carcinoma. The CDR3 sequence is CASTPLGPNTEAFF. CDR3 in DNA: TGTGCCAGCACCCCCCTGGGACCCAACACTGAAGCTTTCTTT.